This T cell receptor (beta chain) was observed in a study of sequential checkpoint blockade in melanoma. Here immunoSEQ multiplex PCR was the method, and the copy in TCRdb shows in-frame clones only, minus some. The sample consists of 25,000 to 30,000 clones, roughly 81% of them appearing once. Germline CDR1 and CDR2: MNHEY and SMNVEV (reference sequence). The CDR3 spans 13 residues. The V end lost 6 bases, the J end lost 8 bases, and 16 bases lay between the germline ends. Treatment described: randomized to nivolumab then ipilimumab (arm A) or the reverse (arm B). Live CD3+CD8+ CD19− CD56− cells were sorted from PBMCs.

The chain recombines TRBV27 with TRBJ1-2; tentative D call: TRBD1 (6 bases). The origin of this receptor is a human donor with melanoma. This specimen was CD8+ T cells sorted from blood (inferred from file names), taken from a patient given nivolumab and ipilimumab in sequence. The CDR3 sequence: CASREMQGMGYTF. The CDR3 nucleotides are TGTGCCAGCAGAGAAATGCAGGGGATGGGCTACACCTTC.